This entry lists 32 T cell receptor beta chains sequenced from one sample in a study of Ad26.COV2.S vaccination and SARS-CoV-2 variants. Profiling relied on immunoSEQ multiplex PCR, and the TCRdb table lists in-frame clones only, not all of them. The data contain some 410,000 clones, over 80% of them seen just once; the ten biggest clones take up 1.5% to 2%. This sample's treatment: around 19 received Ad26.COV2.S at low or high dose, single or two shots; 5 received placebo; per-sample allocation not given. Collection of samples fell on day 63 after the first vaccine or placebo injection. Sequencing was performed on peripheral blood, taken in a trial of Ad26.COV2.S vaccine versus placebo. These TCRs come from a person aged 18-65 years who received the Ad26.COV2.S COVID-19 vaccine or a placebo.

V usage is TRBV2 and J usage is TRBJ1-1, with a possible D match to TRBD1 (6 bases). The CDR3 loop spans 15 amino acids. V was shortened by 7 bases and J by 0 bases, with 15 bases between the two germline ends. Germline values: CDR1 SNHLY, CDR2 FYNNEI. CDR3 sequence reads: CASIKGETMNTEAFF. In DNA form, the CDR3 reads TGTGCCAGCATCAAGGGGGAAACTATGAACACTGAAGCTTTCTTT.

This clone was seen more than once but under ten times. This chain joins TRBV12-3 or TRBV12-4 and TRBJ1-2; D is undetermined. Trimming removed 4 bases from V and 2 bases from J, with 2 bases in between. The CDR3 has 11 residues. CDR3 sequence (DNA): TGTGCCAGCAGTTACAACTATGGCTACACCTTC. Its protein product is CASSYNYGYTF.

The chain recombines TRBV9 with TRBJ1-6, with D possibly being TRBD1 (6 bases). From germline, CDR1 is SGDLS and CDR2 YYNGEE. V shed 3 bases and J shed 9 bases, with 22 bases lying between them. The CDR3 sequence is 17 residues long. CDR3 DNA: TGTGCCAGCAGCGCTGCCGGGACACTTCTTTCGGGTTCACCCCTCCACTTT. Its protein product is CASSAAGTLLSGSPLHF.

This clone was picked up one time. The chain uses TRBV7-8 and TRBJ2-7; D may correspond to TRBD1 or TRBD2 (5 bases each). V was pared by 5 bases and J by 3 bases, with 14 bases between. Germline CDR1 is SGHVS and CDR2 is FQNEAQ. The CDR3 has 14 residues. The CDR3 DNA sequence: TGTGCCAGCAGCCTAGGGACGACCAGCTACGAGCAGTACTTC. It specifies CASSLGTTSYEQYF.

The chain employs TRBV14 and TRBJ1-1, with D uncertain. From germline, CDR1 is SGHDN and CDR2 FVKESK. V was shortened by 0 bases and J by 11 bases, with 13 bases between the two germline ends. The CDR3 runs to 13 residues. This CDR3 is CASSQDVAGLAFF. DNA of the CDR3: TGTGCCAGCAGCCAAGATGTTGCAGGTCTGGCTTTCTTT.

This clone was counted a few times. The J gene is TRBJ1-2, the V gene TRBV4-3; D is ambiguous. Trimming removed 1 base at V and 4 bases at J, with 16 bases between. In germline, CDR1 is LGHNA, CDR2 YSLEER. The CDR3 covers 16 residues. CDR3: CASSQVPVRSSYGYTF. The CDR3 DNA follows: TGCGCCAGCAGCCAAGTCCCAGTGAGAAGTAGCTATGGCTACACCTTC.

V gene TRBV5-1 combines with J gene TRBJ1-1; possibly TRBD1 for D (5 bases). The CDR3 spans 13 residues. V dropped 4 bases and J dropped 3 bases, with 10 bases sitting between them. Per germline, CDR1 SGHRS and CDR2 YFSETQ. Written as DNA, the CDR3 is TGCGCCAGCAGCCCTCGGGGGGACACTGAAGCTTTCTTT. Its translation: CASSPRGDTEAFF.

J is TRBJ1-1 and V is TRBV5-1, with a tentative D call TRBD1 (6 bases). Trimming left V 1 base short and J 1 base short, with 17 bases between. This CDR3 comprises 17 residues. Germline V gene lookup returns CDR1 SGHRS and CDR2 YFSETQ. The CDR3 nucleotides are TGCGCCAGCAGCTTGTTTGTTGCGGGGGCTCGGAACACTGAAGCTTTCTTT. It codes for CASSLFVAGARNTEAFF. Supplemented by reference TRBV5-1 and TRBJ1-1, the full variable domain reads KAGVTQTPRYLIKTRGQQVTLSCSPISGHRSVSWYQQTPGQGLQFLFEYFSETQRNKGNFPGRFSGRQFSNSRSEMNVSTLELGDSALYLCASSLFVAGARNTEAFFGQGTRLTVV.

The rearrangement joins TRBV6-2 or TRBV6-3 to TRBJ2-1; 10 bases line up with TRBD2. V dropped 4 bases and J dropped 0; count of bases not matched to a gene: 12. Germline V CDR1 and CDR2: MNHEY, SVGEGT. The CDR3 covers 19 residues. CDR3 sequence (DNA): TGTGCCAGCAGTTTTACTATTAGCGGGGGGCAGAGCTCCTACAATGAGCAGTTCTTC. It specifies CASSFTISGGQSSYNEQFF.

V and J are TRBV6-1 and TRBJ2-3; D is unclear. Germline CDR1 reads MNHNS; CDR2 reads SASEGT. The CDR3 spans 12 residues. The V gene lost 3 bases and the J gene lost 5 bases, with 6 bases spanning the gap. The CDR3 DNA reads as TGTGCCAGCAGTGATAACAGAGATACGCAGTATTTT. This translates into CASSDNRDTQYF.

The chain couples TRBV4-3 to TRBJ1-1; possibly TRBD1 for D (5 bases). The germline V gene encodes CDR1 LGHNA and CDR2 YSLEER. This CDR3 has 16 amino acids. Deletions cut 0 bases from V and 0 bases from J, with 11 bases between. In DNA, the CDR3 is TGCGCCAGCAGCCAAGATGGGGACGCGGTGAACACTGAAGCTTTCTTT. This translates into CASSQDGDAVNTEAFF.

The chain joins TRBV7-2 to TRBJ2-1, with D hard to call. Trimming stripped 1 base from V and 0 bases from J, with 4 bases between. The CDR3 runs 14 residues. The germline gives CDR1 SGHTA, CDR2 FQGNSA. The CDR3 protein is CASSLDYSYNEQFF. The CDR3 region has the DNA TGTGCCAGCAGCTTAGATTACTCCTACAATGAGCAGTTCTTC.

This clone appeared a single time. V gene TRBV28 combines with J gene TRBJ1-4; weak D call: TRBD1 (5 bases). V was shortened by 5 bases and J by 4 bases, with 17 bases between the two germline ends. The CDR3 sequence is 16 residues long. The germline V gene has CDR1 MDHEN and CDR2 SYDVKM. The CDR3 loop is CASSPPAGRINEKLFF. For the CDR3, the DNA is TGTGCCAGCAGTCCCCCCGCGGGACGGATTAATGAAAAACTGTTTTTT. The complete variable domain, with remaining parts taken from reference TRBV28 and TRBJ1-4, reads DVKVTQSSRYLVKRTGEKVFLECVQDMDHENMFWYRQDPGLGLRLIYFSYDVKMKEKGDIPEGYSVSREKKERFSLILESASTNQTSMYLCASSPPAGRINEKLFFGSGTQLSVL.

This clone appeared a single time. One end of the junction does not line up with germline, which may come from a read error. The chain couples TRBV18 to TRBJ1-3; 8 positions match TRBD1. The CDR3 runs 15 residues. The germline V gene encodes CDR1 KGHSH and CDR2 LQKENI. The CDR3 DNA reads as TGTGCCAGCTCACCTGGACAGGGCCCTGGTAACACCATATATTTT. Encoded protein: CASSPGQGPGNTIYF.

The chain recombines TRBV4-3 with TRBJ1-5; no firm D call. The germline V gene encodes CDR1 LGHNA and CDR2 YSLEER. V lost 0 bases, J lost 0 bases, and 6 bases lay in between. CDR3 size: 15 residues. CDR3 protein: CASSQDRSSNQPQHF. The CDR3 DNA is TGCGCCAGCAGCCAAGATCGGAGTAGCAATCAGCCCCAGCATTTT.

The V and J genes are TRBV7-8 and TRBJ1-5; D is undetermined. The germline CDR1 and CDR2 sequences are SGHVS and FQNEAQ. There are 14 residues in the CDR3. Trimming pared 2 bases from V and 1 base from J, leaving 6 bases between. The CDR3 DNA sequence: TGTGCCAGCAGCTTATATGGCAGCAATCAGCCCCAGCATTTT. Protein product: CASSLYGSNQPQHF.

This rearrangement joins TRBV4-1 to TRBJ1-3; D is perhaps TRBD1 (6 bases). The CDR3 runs 18 residues. Germline V gene sequence: CDR1 MGHRA, CDR2 YSYEKL. Trimming removed 4 bases at V and 0 bases at J, with 19 bases between. The CDR3 nucleotides are TGCGCCAGCAGCCTAACCGGAGGACAGACGAGCTCTGGAAACACCATATATTTT. It specifies CASSLTGGQTSSGNTIYF.

A remark on this clone: Other DNA sequences of this sample code for an identical CDR3. The gene calls are TRBV9 and TRBJ2-3; 11 nucleotides line up with TRBD2. The CDR3 length is 14 residues. Germline CDR1 SGDLS, CDR2 YYNGEE. J lost 4 bases, V lost 3 bases, and 1 base had no gene match. CDR3 amino acids: CASSASGGPDTQYF. In DNA form, the CDR3 reads TGTGCCAGCAGCGCTAGCGGGGGGCCAGATACGCAGTATTTT.

The chain uses TRBV4-3 and TRBJ2-1; the D gene is possibly TRBD2 (6 bases). Trimming took off 3 bases at V and 6 bases at J, with 15 bases between the two ends. This CDR3 is 15 amino acids long. Germline V gene lookup returns CDR1 LGHNA and CDR2 YSLEER. CDR3 sequence (DNA): TGCGCCAGCAGCCAGGCTAGCGTACTCCGCAATGAGCAGTTCTTC. Its protein is CASSQASVLRNEQFF.

The rearrangement joins TRBV4-3 to TRBJ1-1; no reliable D call. Per germline, CDR1 LGHNA and CDR2 YSLEER. With 1 base removed from V and 1 base from J, the gap between germline ends came to 4 bases. The length of the CDR3 is 13 residues. The CDR3 is CASSQAPNTEAFF. CDR3 DNA: TGCGCCAGCAGCCAAGCGCCGAACACTGAAGCTTTCTTT.

The J gene is TRBJ2-6, the V gene TRBV10-3; no clear D. The CDR3 covers 14 residues. The germline gives CDR1 ENHRY, CDR2 SYGVKD. V lost 5 bases, J lost 4 bases, and 9 bases lay in between. The CDR3 sequence is CAISPGVGANVLTF. The CDR3 coding sequence is TGTGCCATCAGTCCTGGAGTAGGGGCCAACGTCCTGACTTTC.

J is TRBJ2-1 and V is TRBV6-6, with D possibly TRBD2 on 5 matching bases. Trimming cost V 0 bases and J 5 bases, with 8 bases left between them. This CDR3 region has 14 residues. Germline assignment: CDR1 MNHNY and CDR2 SVGAGI (reference sequence). CDR3 nucleotide sequence: TGTGCCAGCAGTTACTCCGGGGAAGACAATGAGCAGTTCTTC. Its protein is CASSYSGEDNEQFF.

This clone has more than one count but fewer than ten. The V call is TRBV14, the J call TRBJ2-2; possible D gene TRBD1, 5 bases. Germline V gene sequence: CDR1 SGHDN, CDR2 FVKESK. V gave up 3 bases and J gave up 4 bases, with 12 bases separating them. The CDR3 runs to 15 residues. The CDR3 DNA reads TGTGCCAGCAGCCAGCGAGACAGAACCACCGGGGAGCTGTTTTTT. Translated, it gives CASSQRDRTTGELFF.

A few counts support this clone. The V and J genes are TRBV5-4 and TRBJ1-5; possible D gene TRBD1, 5 bases. Germline CDR1 SGHNT, CDR2 YYREEE (reference sequence). V was pared by 0 bases and J by 4 bases, with 14 bases between. The CDR3 is 16 residues long. The CDR3 spells CASSLEPFPGNQPQHF. DNA for the CDR3: TGTGCCAGCAGCTTGGAACCCTTCCCAGGGAATCAGCCCCAGCATTTT.

The V and J genes are TRBV5-4 and TRBJ1-2, with D unclear. V was clipped by 2 bases and J by 7 bases, with 12 bases between them. Germline lookup yields CDR1 SGHNT and CDR2 YYREEE (reference sequence). This CDR3 spans 13 amino acids. The CDR3 region is CASSFRVYRGYTF. Written as DNA, the CDR3 is TGTGCCAGCAGCTTCCGGGTCTATCGTGGCTACACCTTC.

The chain uses TRBV12-5 and TRBJ2-5; a weak D match, TRBD1 (6 bases). Trimming took 4 bases from V and 5 from J, leaving 11 bases between them. CDR3 length: 13 residues. CDR1 is LGHNT and CDR2 is FRNRAP in the germline V gene. For the CDR3, the DNA is TGTGCTAGTGGTTCAGGGGACGGGGAGACCCAGTACTTC. Protein product: CASGSGDGETQYF.

The chain has TRBV19 and TRBJ1-5, with 7 positions matching TRBD1. CDR3 length: 17 amino acids. Germline CDR1 is LNHDA and CDR2 is SQIVND (reference sequence). With 5 bases clipped from V and 2 bases from J, the junction kept 12 bases outside the gene matches. CDR3 nucleotides: TGTGCCAGTAGTCAACGGGACAGCCATAGACGCAATCAGCCCCAGCATTTT. This translates into CASSQRDSHRRNQPQHF. Full variable domain (rest looked up from reference TRBV19 and TRBJ1-5): DGGITQSPKYLFRKEGQNVTLSCEQNLNHDAMYWYRQDPGQGLRLIYYSQIVNDFQKGDIAEGYSVSREKKESFPLTVTSAQKNPTAFYLCASSQRDSHRRNQPQHFGDGTRLSIL.

The V call is TRBV2, the J call TRBJ1-2; TRBD1 might be the D (5 bases). The length of the CDR3 is 14 residues. V was trimmed by 3 bases and J by 2 bases, leaving 10 bases between them. Looked up from germline, CDR1 is SNHLY and CDR2 is FYNNEI. Here the CDR3 reads CASSDPGRNYGYTF. DNA of the CDR3: TGTGCCAGCAGTGACCCGGGACGGAACTATGGCTACACCTTC.

This chain connects TRBV5-6 to TRBJ2-3; TRBD2 aligns across 8 bases. The V gene's germline CDR1 is SGHDT and CDR2 YYEEEE. The CDR3 is made up of 19 amino acids. Trimming took 4 bases from V and 0 from J; bases not matched to a gene: 16. CDR3 protein: CASSPFTLLVAGSTDTQYF. CDR3 nucleotides: TGTGCCAGCAGCCCGTTTACCCTCTTGGTAGCGGGGAGCACAGATACGCAGTATTTT.

The J gene is TRBJ1-1, the V gene TRBV27; TRBD1 matches 8 bases. This CDR3 is built from 16 residues. V lost 3 bases, J lost 0 bases, and 6 bases stayed unmatched. From germline, CDR1 is MNHEY and CDR2 SMNVEV (reference sequence). The CDR3 reads CASSFGTGLMNTEAFF. CDR3 DNA: TGTGCCAGCAGTTTTGGGACAGGCCTTATGAACACTGAAGCTTTCTTT.

V and J are TRBV11-3 and TRBJ2-3; no definite D call. The V end was cut by 5 bases, the J end by 4 bases, with 13 bases between. This CDR3 has 14 amino acids. Per germline, CDR1 SGHNT and CDR2 YENEEA. CDR3 residues: CASSPDESSDTQYF. For the CDR3, the DNA is TGTGCCAGCAGCCCGGACGAGTCGTCAGATACGCAGTATTTT.

This chain connects TRBV3-1 (or the pseudogene TRBV3-2) to TRBJ2-1; TRBD1 matches at 7 bases. In germline, CDR1 is LGHDT, CDR2 YNNKEL (reference sequence). The V segment lost 8 bases and the J segment 5 bases; nucleotides outside the gene matches: 6. The CDR3 has 13 amino acids. The CDR3 nucleotides are TGTGCCAGCCGAGCGACAGGGAACAATGAGCAGTTCTTC. It encodes CASRATGNNEQFF.